The rows below give T cell receptor beta chains drawn from one sample of a study of blood T cell repertoires in COVID-19. Data came from immunoSEQ multiplex PCR; TCRdb stores just in-frame clones and leaves some out. The sample records about 220,000 clones, about 78% being singletons. What was sequenced was peripheral blood. The receptors come from a woman in her 70s with acute or convalescent COVID-19. CDR3s include the opening cysteine and the closing phenylalanine or tryptophan. A D gene is named only where the DNA matches it firmly. Expanded clones get a size class; other rows say once, few or many, or leave the size out.

J: TRBJ2-1
V: TRBV2
D: NA
size: NA
CDR3: CASSEDSYNEQFF
DNA: TGTGCCAGCAGTGAGGACAGCTACAATGAGCAGTTCTTC

J: TRBJ2-7
V: TRBV24-1
D: NA
size: once
CDR3: CATTNRIKGLGQYF
DNA: TGTGCCACCACGAACAGGATCAAAGGGCTTGGGCAGTACTTC

J: TRBJ2-3
V: TRBV27
D: TRBD1
size: once
CDR3: CASSPLGQGVDTQYF
DNA: TGTGCCAGCAGTCCCCTGGGACAGGGTGTAGATACGCAGTATTTT

J: TRBJ2-1
V: TRBV6-1
D: TRBD2
size: NA
CDR3: CASRLAGVNEQFF
DNA: TGTGCCAGCCGACTAGCGGGAGTTAATGAGCAGTTCTTC

J: TRBJ2-3
V: TRBV7-2
D: NA
size: once
CDR3: CASSLASGFTDTQYF
DNA: TGTGCCAGCAGCTTAGCGTCCGGGTTCACAGATACGCAGTATTTT

J: TRBJ2-3
V: TRBV15
D: NA
size: NA
CDR3: CATQLEREKGITDTQYF
DNA: TGTGCCACCCAGCTGGAACGGGAGAAAGGGATCACAGATACGCAGTATTTT

J: TRBJ1-6
V: TRBV12-3/TRBV12-4
D: NA
size: NA
CDR3: CASSLTFSPLHF
DNA: TGTGCCAGCAGTCTAACCTTCTCACCCCTCCACTTT

J: TRBJ1-3
V: TRBV9
D: TRBD1
size: NA
CDR3: CASSIGQGRNTIYF
DNA: TGTGCCAGCAGCATCGGACAGGGCCGGAACACCATATATTTT

J: TRBJ2-4
V: TRBV24-1
D: NA
size: NA
CDR3: CATRSTKNIQYF
DNA: TGTGCCACCAGGAGCACCAAAAACATTCAGTACTTC

J: TRBJ2-3
V: TRBV5-5
D: NA
size: NA
CDR3: CASSLERDTQYF
DNA: TGTGCCAGCAGCTTGGAGCGGGATACGCAGTATTTT